This paragraph covers one T cell receptor (beta chain) sequence. What it binds is not known. This specimen belongs to a study of T cell responses to AZD1222 COVID-19 vaccine. Study conclusions and caveats: Donors in the cohort were predominantly white British and more often female, and clonal diversity was possibly underestimated.

The CDR3 totals 16 residues. Germline V lookup: CDR1 LNHDA, CDR2 SQIVND (reference sequence). Trimming pared 5 bases from V and 7 bases from J, leaving 18 bases between. Second-dose intervals of approximately 4 or approximately 12 weeks were pooled. The assay was immunoSEQ multiplex PCR, and TCRdb's table has in-frame clones only and misses some. The profile covers fewer than 200,000 clones, with roughly 90% appearing a single time and over 4% taken by the ten largest. The source was peripheral blood, collected 28 days after the second AZD1222 dose. This sequence was found in an adult who received the AZD1222 COVID-19 vaccine. The chain is built from TRBV19 and TRBJ1-6; D call uncertain. The CDR3 here is CASSLLWTGPNSPLHF. In nucleotides, the CDR3 is TGTGCCAGTAGTCTCTTATGGACGGGTCCCAATTCACCCCTCCACTTT.